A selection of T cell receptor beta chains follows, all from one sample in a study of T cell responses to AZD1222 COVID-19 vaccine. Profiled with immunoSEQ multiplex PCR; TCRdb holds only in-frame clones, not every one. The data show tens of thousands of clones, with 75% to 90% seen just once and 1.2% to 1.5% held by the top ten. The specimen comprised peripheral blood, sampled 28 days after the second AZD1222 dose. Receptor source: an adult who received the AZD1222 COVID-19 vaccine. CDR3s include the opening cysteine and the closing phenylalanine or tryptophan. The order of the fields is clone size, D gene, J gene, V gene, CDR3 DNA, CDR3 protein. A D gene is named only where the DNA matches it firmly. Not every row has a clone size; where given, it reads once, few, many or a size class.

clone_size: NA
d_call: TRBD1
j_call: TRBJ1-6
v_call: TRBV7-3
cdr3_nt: TGTGCCAGCAGATCGGGACAGGGGGTAAAACCCCTCCACTTT
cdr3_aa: CASRSGQGVKPLHF

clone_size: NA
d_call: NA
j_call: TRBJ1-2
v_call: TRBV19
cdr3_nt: TGTGCCAGTAGTACGCCGCAGGGGTTCTATGGCTACACCTTC
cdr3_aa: CASSTPQGFYGYTF

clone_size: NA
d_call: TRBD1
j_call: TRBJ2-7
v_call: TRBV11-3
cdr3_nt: TGTGCCAGCAGCGTAGACGGGACAGGGGACGAGCAGTACTTC
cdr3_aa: CASSVDGTGDEQYF

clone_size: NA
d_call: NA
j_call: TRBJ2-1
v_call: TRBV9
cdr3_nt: TGTGCCAGCAGCCTCACTAGACAGGCCTACAATGAGCAGTTCTTC
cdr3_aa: CASSLTRQAYNEQFF

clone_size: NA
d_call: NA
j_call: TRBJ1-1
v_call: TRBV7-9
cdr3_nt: TGTGCCAGCAGCTTCCAGGTTAACACTGAAGCTTTCTTT
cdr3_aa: CASSFQVNTEAFF

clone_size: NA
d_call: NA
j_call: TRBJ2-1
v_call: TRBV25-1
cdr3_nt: TGTGCCAGCAGTGGATTCGCCAGGGGAGTCGGTGAGCAGTTCTTC
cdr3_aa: CASSGFARGVGEQFF

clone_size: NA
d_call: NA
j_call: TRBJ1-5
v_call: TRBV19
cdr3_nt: TGTGCCAGTACCGTCGGGCCGTTGATGTCACAGCCCCAGCATTTT
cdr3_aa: CASTVGPLMSQPQHF

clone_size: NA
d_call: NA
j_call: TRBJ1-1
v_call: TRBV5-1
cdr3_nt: TGCGCCAGTACGCCCGGGGGTCATGGTAAGAACACTGAAGCTTTCTTT
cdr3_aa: CASTPGGHGKNTEAFF

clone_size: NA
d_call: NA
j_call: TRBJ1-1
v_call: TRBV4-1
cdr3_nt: TGCGCCAGCAGCCGGGGAGGGGGAACGAACACTGAAGCTTTCTTT
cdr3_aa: CASSRGGGTNTEAFF

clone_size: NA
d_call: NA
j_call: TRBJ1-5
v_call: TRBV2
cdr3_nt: TGTGCCAGCAGTGCCAGCAATCAGCCCCAGCATTTT
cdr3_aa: CASSASNQPQHF

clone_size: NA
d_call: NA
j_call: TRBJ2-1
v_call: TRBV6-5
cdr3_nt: TGTGCCAGCAGGAAGGGGAATTCCTACAATGAGCAGTTCTTC
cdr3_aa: CASRKGNSYNEQFF

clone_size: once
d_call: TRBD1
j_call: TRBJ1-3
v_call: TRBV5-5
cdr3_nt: TGTGCCAGCAGCGGGACAGGGGGCGGAAACACCATATATTTT
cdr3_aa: CASSGTGGGNTIYF

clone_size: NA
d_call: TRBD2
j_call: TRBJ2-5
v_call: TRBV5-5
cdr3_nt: TGTGCCAGCAGCACCGGGACTAGCGGGGGGGAGACCCAGTACTTC
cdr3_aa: CASSTGTSGGETQYF

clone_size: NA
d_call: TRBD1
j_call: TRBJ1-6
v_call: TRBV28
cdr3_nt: TGTGCCAGCAACCTTGCTGGGACAGCTAATTCACCCCTCCACTTT
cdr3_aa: CASNLAGTANSPLHF

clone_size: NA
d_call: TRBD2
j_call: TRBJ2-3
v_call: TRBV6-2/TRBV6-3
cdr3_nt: TGTGCCAGCAGTTACGCCAGAGCAGCGGGGGGGCGGGCAGATACGCAGTATTTT
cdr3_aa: CASSYARAAGGRADTQYF

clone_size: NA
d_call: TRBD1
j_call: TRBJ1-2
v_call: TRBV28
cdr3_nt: TGTGCCAGCAGTTTCCAGGGGGGATCCCACTATGGCTACACCTTC
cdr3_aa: CASSFQGGSHYGYTF

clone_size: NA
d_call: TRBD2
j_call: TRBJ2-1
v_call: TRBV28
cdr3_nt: TGTGCCAGCAGGACAACGGGGGGAAGCTCCTACAATGAGCAGTTCTTC
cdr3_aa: CASRTTGGSSYNEQFF

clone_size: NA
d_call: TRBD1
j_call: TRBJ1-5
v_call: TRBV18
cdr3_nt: TGTGCCAGCTCACTAGGGGGCCAGCCCCAGCATTTT
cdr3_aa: CASSLGGQPQHF

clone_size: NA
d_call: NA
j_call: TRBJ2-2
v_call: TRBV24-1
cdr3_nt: TGTGCCACCAGTGATTTTGGACAGAACACCGGGGAGCTGTTTTTT
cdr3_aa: CATSDFGQNTGELFF

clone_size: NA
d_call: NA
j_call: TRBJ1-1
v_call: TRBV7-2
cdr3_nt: TGTGCCAGCAGCTCTATCAAGAAAGGAGCTTTCTTT
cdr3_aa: CASSSIKKGAFF

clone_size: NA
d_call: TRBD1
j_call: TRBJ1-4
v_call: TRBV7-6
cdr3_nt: TGTGCCAGCAGCTTAGATGACAGGGGGCTTACTAATGAAAAACTGTTTTTT
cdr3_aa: CASSLDDRGLTNEKLFF

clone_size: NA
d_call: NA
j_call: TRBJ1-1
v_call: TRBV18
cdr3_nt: TGTGCCAGCTCACTCGGCCGGGACACGGGGGGCACTGAAGCTTTCTTT
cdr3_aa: CASSLGRDTGGTEAFF

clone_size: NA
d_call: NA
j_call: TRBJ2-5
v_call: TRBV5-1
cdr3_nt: TGCGCCAGCAGCTTGGGGGCGGCACAAGAGACCCAGTACTTC
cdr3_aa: CASSLGAAQETQYF

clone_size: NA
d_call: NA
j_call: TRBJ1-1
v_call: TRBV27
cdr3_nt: TGTGCCAGCACCCAAGTGGGGGGGGGCGGGGGCACTGAAGCTTTCTTT
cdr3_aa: CASTQVGGGGGTEAFF

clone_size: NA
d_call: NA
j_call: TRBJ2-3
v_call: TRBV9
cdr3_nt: TGTGCCAGCAGCGTAGCCTATCGGGGAACTTACACAGATACGCAGTATTTT
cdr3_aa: CASSVAYRGTYTDTQYF

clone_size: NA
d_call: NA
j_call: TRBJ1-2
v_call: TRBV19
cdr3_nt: TGTGCCAGTAGTCCCCTCCCGACGGACTATGGCTACACCTTC
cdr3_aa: CASSPLPTDYGYTF

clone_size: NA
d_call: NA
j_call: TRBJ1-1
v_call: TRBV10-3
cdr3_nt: TGTGCCACCGGGGGGGGCCTGGGTACTGAAGCTTTCTTT
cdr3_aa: CATGGGLGTEAFF

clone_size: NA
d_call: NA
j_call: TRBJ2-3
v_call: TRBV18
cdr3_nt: TGTGCCAGCTCACCTTCCCTTGAAGATACGCAGTATTTT
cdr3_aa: CASSPSLEDTQYF

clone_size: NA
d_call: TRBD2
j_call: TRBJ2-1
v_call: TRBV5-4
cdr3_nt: TGTGCCAGCACCATGACTAGCGGGGGGGTTGAGCAGTTCTTC
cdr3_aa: CASTMTSGGVEQFF

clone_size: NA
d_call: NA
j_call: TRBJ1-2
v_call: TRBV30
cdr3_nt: TGTGCCTGGAGTCCTCTGGACAGCTATGGCTACACCTTC
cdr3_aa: CAWSPLDSYGYTF

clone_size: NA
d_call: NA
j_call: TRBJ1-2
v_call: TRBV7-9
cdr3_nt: TGTGCCAGCAGCCCTCAGGGCCATCGGGGCTACACCTTC
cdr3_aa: CASSPQGHRGYTF

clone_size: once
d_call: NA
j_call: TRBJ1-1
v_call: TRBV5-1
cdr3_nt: TGCGCCAGCGCAAAAGCGGCGGCAGGGCACGGGAACACTGAAGCTTTCTTT
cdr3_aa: CASAKAAAGHGNTEAFF

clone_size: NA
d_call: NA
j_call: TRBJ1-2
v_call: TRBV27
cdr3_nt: TGTGCCAGCAGTTTATCCCCCAGTGGCGATGGCTACACCTTC
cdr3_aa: CASSLSPSGDGYTF

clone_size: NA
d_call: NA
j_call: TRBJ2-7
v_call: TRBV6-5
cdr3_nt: TGTGCCAGCAGGGCCCGCCTAGGCGAGCAGTACTTC
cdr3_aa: CASRARLGEQYF

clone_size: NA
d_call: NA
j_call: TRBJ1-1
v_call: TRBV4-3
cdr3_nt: TGCGCCAGCAGCCAGGAGGAGGGCCAAAGGACTGAAGCTTTCTTT
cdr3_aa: CASSQEEGQRTEAFF

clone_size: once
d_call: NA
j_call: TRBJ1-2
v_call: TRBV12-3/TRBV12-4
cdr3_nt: TGTGCCAGCAGCGGGGGAGCTAACTATGGCTACACCTTC
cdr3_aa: CASSGGANYGYTF

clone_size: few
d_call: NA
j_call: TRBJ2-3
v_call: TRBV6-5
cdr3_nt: TGTGCCAGCAGCTGGGCAGGCGGGACAGATACGCAGTATTTT
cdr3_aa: CASSWAGGTDTQYF

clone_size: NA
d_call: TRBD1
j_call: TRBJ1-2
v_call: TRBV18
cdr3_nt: TGTGCCAGCTCAGCAACAGGGGGAGATGGCTACACCTTC
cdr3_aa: CASSATGGDGYTF

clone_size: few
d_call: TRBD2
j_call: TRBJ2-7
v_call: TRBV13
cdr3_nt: TGTGCCAGCAGCCCCCAGACTAGCGGGGGTTACGAGCAGTACTTC
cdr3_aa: CASSPQTSGGYEQYF

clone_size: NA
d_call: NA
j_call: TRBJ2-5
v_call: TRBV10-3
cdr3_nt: TGTGCCATCGCGGTCAGGGAGTGGGAGACCCAGTACTTC
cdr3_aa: CAIAVREWETQYF

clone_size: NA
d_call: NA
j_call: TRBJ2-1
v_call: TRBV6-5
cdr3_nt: TGTGCCAGCAGTTACCCTTCTTCCAATGAGCAGTTCTTC
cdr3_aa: CASSYPSSNEQFF

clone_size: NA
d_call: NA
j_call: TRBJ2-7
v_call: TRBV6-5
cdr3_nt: TGTGCCAGCAGTTACGATGGCAGGGCGGGCGAGCAGTACTTC
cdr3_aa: CASSYDGRAGEQYF

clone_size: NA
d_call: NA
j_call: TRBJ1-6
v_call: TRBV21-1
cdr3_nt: TGTGCCAGCAGCGGATCCGGGACAGGGTTCTATAATTCACCCCTCCACTTT
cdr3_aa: CASSGSGTGFYNSPLHF

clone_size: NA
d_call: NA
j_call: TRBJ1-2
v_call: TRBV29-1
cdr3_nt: TGCAGCGTTGAAGATCGTCTCGGGCGCGACTATGGCTACACCTTC
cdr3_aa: CSVEDRLGRDYGYTF

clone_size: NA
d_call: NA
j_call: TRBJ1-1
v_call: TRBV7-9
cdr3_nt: TGTGCCAGCAGCTTAGAATCAGGGATCGGCACTGAAGCTTTCTTT
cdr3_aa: CASSLESGIGTEAFF

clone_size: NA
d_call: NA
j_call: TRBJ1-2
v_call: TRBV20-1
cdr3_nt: TGCAGTGCTAGTAGTCAGGGAGAGTATGGCTACACCTTC
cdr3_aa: CSASSQGEYGYTF

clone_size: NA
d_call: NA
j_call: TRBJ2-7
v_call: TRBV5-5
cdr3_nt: TGTGCCAGCAGCTTTGGTTACGAGCAGTACTTC
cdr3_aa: CASSFGYEQYF

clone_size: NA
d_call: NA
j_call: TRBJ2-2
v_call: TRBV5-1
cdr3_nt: TGCGCCAGCAGCCCAATACAGGGATGGAACACCGGGGAGCTGTTTTTT
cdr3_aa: CASSPIQGWNTGELFF

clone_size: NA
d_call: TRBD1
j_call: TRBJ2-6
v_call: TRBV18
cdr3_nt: TGTGCCAGCTCACCACGGGGGACAGGCAGCTCTGGGGCCAACGTCCTGACTTTC
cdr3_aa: CASSPRGTGSSGANVLTF

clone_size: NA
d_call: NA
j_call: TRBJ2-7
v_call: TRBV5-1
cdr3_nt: TGCGCCAGCAGACTAGACACTACCTCCTACGAGCAGTACTTC
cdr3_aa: CASRLDTTSYEQYF

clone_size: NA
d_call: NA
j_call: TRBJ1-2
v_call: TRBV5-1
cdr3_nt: TGCGCCAGCAGCTTGGGGGCCAGGGTGGATGGCTACACCTTC
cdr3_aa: CASSLGARVDGYTF

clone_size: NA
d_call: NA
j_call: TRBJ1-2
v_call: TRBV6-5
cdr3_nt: TGTGCCAGCAGTAGAGTAAAGTCCAAATATGGCTACACCTTC
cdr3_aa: CASSRVKSKYGYTF

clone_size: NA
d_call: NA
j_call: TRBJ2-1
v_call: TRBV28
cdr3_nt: TGTGCCAGCAGTTCGACCCCTAGGGCGCGAAACAATGAGCAGTTCTTC
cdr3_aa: CASSSTPRARNNEQFF

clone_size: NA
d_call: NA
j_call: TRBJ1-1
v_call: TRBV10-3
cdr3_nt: TGTGCCATCCGGATGGGGGATTTGAACACTGAAGCTTTCTTT
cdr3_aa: CAIRMGDLNTEAFF

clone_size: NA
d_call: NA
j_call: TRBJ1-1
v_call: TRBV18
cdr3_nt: TGTGCCAGCTCACCACAATACGGGGGCGCAAGTGAAGCTTTCTTT
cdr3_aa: CASSPQYGGASEAFF

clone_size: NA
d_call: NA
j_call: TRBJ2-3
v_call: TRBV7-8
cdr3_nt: TGTGCCAGCAGCGCCGACTACCTTCGCACAGATACGCAGTATTTT
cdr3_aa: CASSADYLRTDTQYF

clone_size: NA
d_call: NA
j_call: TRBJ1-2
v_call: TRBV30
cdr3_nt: TGTACCATCGGGGGAAACTATGGCTACACCTTC
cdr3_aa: CTIGGNYGYTF

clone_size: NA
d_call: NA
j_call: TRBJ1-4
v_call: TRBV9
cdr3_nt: TGTGCCAGCAGCGTAGATGGGGTCCCTGCCTCTAATGAAAAACTGTTTTTT
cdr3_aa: CASSVDGVPASNEKLFF

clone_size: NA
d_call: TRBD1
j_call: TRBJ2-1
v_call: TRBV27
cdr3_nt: TGTGCCAGCTCGCTGGGACAGGGCCGGTACAATGAGCAGTTCTTC
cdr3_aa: CASSLGQGRYNEQFF

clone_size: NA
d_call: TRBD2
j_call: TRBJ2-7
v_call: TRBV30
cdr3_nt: TGTGCCTGGACGGGGGGGTCGACCTACGAGCAGTACTTC
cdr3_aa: CAWTGGSTYEQYF